This entry lists 12 T cell receptor beta chains sequenced from one sample in a study of T cell changes during pregnancy in multiple sclerosis. Some clones are missing from TCRdb's copy, which holds only in-frame ones; the method was immunoSEQ multiplex PCR. The data hold tens of thousands of clones, with about 92% observed a single time. The sample here was peripheral blood, taken after pregnancy. Receptors originate from a female donor with multiple sclerosis, enrolled in a pregnancy study.

This sequence joins TRBV5-1 and TRBJ2-7; the match to TRBD1 covers 11 bases. V lost 0 bases to trimming and J lost 5 bases; unmatched junction nucleotides: 7. In germline, CDR1 is SGHRS, CDR2 YFSETQ. The CDR3 is made up of 16 amino acids. CDR3 nucleotides: TGCGCCAGCAGCTTGGGGCCGGGACAGGGGGGCCACGAGCAGTACTTC. Protein product: CASSLGPGQGGHEQYF.

This chain joins TRBV18 and TRBJ1-2; D is ambiguous. Germline V CDR1 and CDR2: KGHSH, LQKENI. The V gene lost 1 base and the J gene lost 0 bases, with 12 bases spanning the gap. The CDR3 extends over 16 amino acids. The CDR3 bases are TGTGCCAGCTCACCACTAGGCGGCGGAGCTAACTATGGCTACACCTTC. Translation: CASSPLGGGANYGYTF.

V gene TRBV6-5 combines with J gene TRBJ1-2; a possible D gene is TRBD1 (6 bases). The CDR3 sequence is 13 residues long. Trimming removed 6 bases from V and 0 bases from J, with 8 bases in between. The germline CDR1 and CDR2 sequences are MNHEY and SVGAGI. The CDR3: CASSRDTNYGYTF. The CDR3 DNA is TGTGCCAGCAGCCGGGACACTAACTATGGCTACACCTTC.

This chain connects TRBV5-1 to TRBJ2-2, with TRBD1 identical over 8 bases. Trimming cost V 4 bases and J 1 base; bases outside gene matches: 3. The CDR3 has 15 residues. Germline V gene data show CDR1 as SGHRS and CDR2 as YFSETQ. CDR3 bases: TGCGCCAGCAGCGTGACAGGGGAGAACACCGGGGAGCTGTTTTTT. As protein: CASSVTGENTGELFF.

The rearrangement links TRBV29-1 to TRBJ2-5; 8 positions match TRBD2. Trimming removed 0 bases from V and 2 bases from J; junction bases left unmatched: 5. This CDR3 comprises 15 residues. CDR1 is SQVTM and CDR2 is ANQGSEA in the germline V gene. The CDR3 region is CSVEDLAGEQETQYF. CDR3 bases: TGCAGCGTTGAAGACCTAGCGGGTGAACAAGAGACCCAGTACTTC.

J is TRBJ2-5 and V is TRBV27; 9 bases agree with TRBD2. CDR1 and CDR2 from the germline V gene are MNHEY and SMNVEV (reference sequence). Trimming took 4 bases from V and 2 from J; bases not matched to a gene: 8. The CDR3 spans 16 residues. In DNA form, the CDR3 reads TGTGCCAGCAGTTCGCGGGAGGGTGGGCGGCAAGAGACCCAGTACTTC. This sequence encodes CASSSREGGRQETQYF.

V usage is TRBV27 and J usage is TRBJ2-7, with TRBD2 identical over 12 bases. The CDR3 has 16 residues. Looked up from germline, CDR1 is MNHEY and CDR2 is SMNVEV (reference sequence). The V segment lost 6 bases and the J segment 3 bases; nucleotides outside the gene matches: 9. The CDR3 DNA reads as TGTGCCAGCAGCTCTTCCGGGACTAGCGGGCTCTACGAGCAGTACTTC. Amino acid sequence: CASSSSGTSGLYEQYF.

The chain couples TRBV6-5 to TRBJ1-5; D gene ambiguous. Germline V CDR1 and CDR2: MNHEY, SVGAGI. V dropped 2 bases and J dropped 7 bases, with 9 bases sitting between them. This CDR3 contains 13 residues. In DNA, the CDR3 is TGTGCCAGCAGTTACACTCCGTGGCAGCCCCAGCATTTT. It yields the protein CASSYTPWQPQHF.

CDR3 in DNA: TGCGCCAGCGACCCGCGGACGTCTAGCGGGAGTCTCTACGAGCAGTACTTC. Translation: CASDPRTSSGSLYEQYF. The rearrangement links TRBV23-1 to TRBJ2-7, with TRBD2 matching 10 bases. TRBV23-1 is assigned to the ORF class and has an uncertain function. V was pared by 8 bases and J by 3 bases, with 16 bases of the junction left unmatched. The CDR3 contains 17 residues.

This rearrangement joins TRBV19 to TRBJ2-1; no reliable D call. Per the germline V gene, CDR1 is LNHDA and CDR2 is SQIVND (reference sequence). V was trimmed by 2 bases and J by 7 bases, leaving 9 bases between them. CDR3 size: 13 residues. CDR3 protein: CASSIRYGNEQFF. CDR3 DNA: TGTGCCAGTAGTATACGGTACGGGAATGAGCAGTTCTTC.

The chain combines TRBV5-6 with TRBJ2-7; 11 nucleotides match TRBD2. This CDR3 comprises 16 residues. After removal of 0 bases from V and 1 base from J, the junction contained 3 bases not matched to a gene. CDR1 SGHDT and CDR2 YYEEEE come from the germline V gene. CDR3 sequence (DNA): TGTGCCAGCAGCTTGGGGACTAGCGGGTGGTCCTACGAGCAGTACTTC. Translated, it gives CASSLGTSGWSYEQYF.

This clone was seen just once. The chain combines TRBV4-1 with TRBJ1-5; a possible D gene is TRBD1 (5 bases). The CDR3 has 16 residues. CDR1 MGHRA and CDR2 YSYEKL come from the germline V gene. V lost 0 bases, J lost 7 bases, and 16 bases lay in between. For the CDR3, the DNA is TGCGCCAGCAGCCAAGATTTCGGGCGTAAGGGGCAGCCCCAGCATTTT. Encoded protein: CASSQDFGRKGQPQHF.